This is a list of T cell receptor beta chains from one sample in a study of pediatric ulcerative colitis. Profiling relied on immunoSEQ multiplex PCR, and the TCRdb table lists in-frame clones only, not all of them. The sample yields 17,000 or so clones, around 70% seen once. Specimen: gut tissue. These receptors all stem from a girl aged 10-17 years with moderate ulcerative colitis. Each CDR3 is given with its conserved first and last residue. The D gene is left open where the match is weak. The size of a clone is reported for some rows only, either as once, few or many, or as a class for expanded clones.

abundance: NA; d_gene: TRBD2; v_gene: TRBV19; j_gene: TRBJ2-7; CDR3nt: TGTGCCAGTAGTATTACTAGCGGGAGCTCCTACGAGCAGTACTTC; CDR3aa: CASSITSGSSYEQYF
abundance: NA; d_gene: NA; v_gene: TRBV28; j_gene: TRBJ1-5; CDR3nt: TGTGCCAGCAGTCATCAGGGGACTAGCAATCAGCCCCAGCATTTT; CDR3aa: CASSHQGTSNQPQHF
abundance: NA; d_gene: NA; v_gene: TRBV15; j_gene: TRBJ2-7; CDR3nt: TGTGCCACCAGCAGACGCCTCCGGGGGCCGAACTCCTACGAGCAGTACTTC; CDR3aa: CATSRRLRGPNSYEQYF
abundance: NA; d_gene: TRBD1; v_gene: TRBV23-1; j_gene: TRBJ2-7; CDR3nt: TGCGCCAGCAGAGATACCCACAGGGGTCCGGGAGAGCAGTACTTC; CDR3aa: CASRDTHRGPGEQYF
abundance: once; d_gene: TRBD1; v_gene: TRBV5-1; j_gene: TRBJ2-7; CDR3nt: TGCGCCAGCAGCGACAGGGGATTCTACGAGCAGTACTTC; CDR3aa: CASSDRGFYEQYF
abundance: NA; d_gene: TRBD1; v_gene: TRBV10-2; j_gene: TRBJ1-1; CDR3nt: TGCGCCAGCATCGACAGGGGGCAAGGCACTGAAGCTTTCTTT; CDR3aa: CASIDRGQGTEAFF
abundance: NA; d_gene: NA; v_gene: TRBV27; j_gene: TRBJ1-3; CDR3nt: TGTGCCAGCAGTCCAGGGTGGTCTGGAAACACCATATATTTT; CDR3aa: CASSPGWSGNTIYF
abundance: NA; d_gene: NA; v_gene: TRBV7-2; j_gene: TRBJ2-3; CDR3nt: TGTGCCAGCAGCTTAGGCACAGGACTTAGCACAGATACGCAGTATTTT; CDR3aa: CASSLGTGLSTDTQYF
abundance: NA; d_gene: TRBD1; v_gene: TRBV2; j_gene: TRBJ2-7; CDR3nt: TGTGCCAGCAGGGGACAGGGATGGGAAGAGCAGTACTTC; CDR3aa: CASRGQGWEEQYF
abundance: NA; d_gene: NA; v_gene: TRBV6-5; j_gene: TRBJ1-5; CDR3nt: TGTGCCAGCAGTCCCGACCGAAATCAGCCCCAGCATTTT; CDR3aa: CASSPDRNQPQHF
abundance: few; d_gene: TRBD1; v_gene: TRBV28; j_gene: TRBJ1-1; CDR3nt: TGTGCCAGCAGTCCTACGGGACAGGGGAACACTGAAGCTTTCTTT; CDR3aa: CASSPTGQGNTEAFF
abundance: few; d_gene: NA; v_gene: TRBV27; j_gene: TRBJ1-1; CDR3nt: TGTGCGAGTAGGCCGCGCCTAAACACTGAAGCTTTCTTT; CDR3aa: CASRPRLNTEAFF
abundance: few; d_gene: NA; v_gene: TRBV6-5; j_gene: TRBJ2-7; CDR3nt: TGTGCCAGCAGTGAACAGGGTAACTACGAGCAGTACTTC; CDR3aa: CASSEQGNYEQYF
abundance: NA; d_gene: NA; v_gene: TRBV19; j_gene: TRBJ1-2; CDR3nt: TGTGCCAGTAGTATCAAAGGGAGGGATGGCTACACCTTC; CDR3aa: CASSIKGRDGYTF
abundance: NA; d_gene: NA; v_gene: TRBV2; j_gene: TRBJ1-4; CDR3nt: TGTGCCAGCAGCAGGGCAACTAATGAAAAACTGTTTTTT; CDR3aa: CASSRATNEKLFF
abundance: NA; d_gene: TRBD1; v_gene: TRBV10-3; j_gene: TRBJ1-1; CDR3nt: TGTGCCATCAGGGGACAGGGTTGGCGGACTGAAGCTTTCTTT; CDR3aa: CAIRGQGWRTEAFF
abundance: NA; d_gene: NA; v_gene: TRBV12-5; j_gene: TRBJ2-7; CDR3nt: TGTGCTAGTGGTTTATATTTGACAGGCGCGGCGCACGAGCAGTACTTC; CDR3aa: CASGLYLTGAAHEQYF
abundance: NA; d_gene: TRBD1; v_gene: TRBV5-1; j_gene: TRBJ1-5; CDR3nt: TGCGCCAGCAGCATCGGGACAGGGGGCAATCAGCCCCAGCATTTT; CDR3aa: CASSIGTGGNQPQHF
abundance: few; d_gene: NA; v_gene: TRBV29-1; j_gene: TRBJ2-6; CDR3nt: TGCAGCGTTGCAGGTTTGGCCAACGTCCTGACTTTC; CDR3aa: CSVAGLANVLTF
abundance: few; d_gene: TRBD1; v_gene: TRBV19; j_gene: TRBJ1-1; CDR3nt: TGTGCCAGTAGTATAGATTTCAGGACAGGCTCTGAAGCTTTCTTT; CDR3aa: CASSIDFRTGSEAFF
abundance: NA; d_gene: NA; v_gene: TRBV5-1; j_gene: TRBJ2-5; CDR3nt: TGCGCCAGCAGCTTGGGTGCGGGAAAAGAGACCCAGTACTTC; CDR3aa: CASSLGAGKETQYF
abundance: once; d_gene: TRBD1; v_gene: TRBV30; j_gene: TRBJ1-2; CDR3nt: TGTGCCTGGAGTGACTTTTGGGACAGGGAGGGTCATGGCTACACCTTC; CDR3aa: CAWSDFWDREGHGYTF
abundance: NA; d_gene: NA; v_gene: TRBV18; j_gene: TRBJ2-6; CDR3nt: TGTGCCAGCTCACCACGGGTCTCTGGGGCCAACGTCCTGACTTTC; CDR3aa: CASSPRVSGANVLTF
abundance: NA; d_gene: TRBD1; v_gene: TRBV6-1; j_gene: TRBJ2-7; CDR3nt: TGTGCCAGCAGTCTCGACCCACAGGGGGCGCACGAGCAGTACTTC; CDR3aa: CASSLDPQGAHEQYF
abundance: few; d_gene: NA; v_gene: TRBV11-2; j_gene: TRBJ2-7; CDR3nt: TGTGCCAGCAGCCCGACTTGGGACGTCGGGGGCTACGAGCAGTACTTC; CDR3aa: CASSPTWDVGGYEQYF
abundance: NA; d_gene: NA; v_gene: TRBV28; j_gene: TRBJ1-5; CDR3nt: TGTGCCAGCAGTATCAGGGGTCAGCCCCAGCATTTT; CDR3aa: CASSIRGQPQHF
abundance: NA; d_gene: TRBD1; v_gene: TRBV5-1; j_gene: TRBJ2-3; CDR3nt: TGCGCCAGCAGCTCACCCGACCGGGACAGGGCCTCGAATACGCAGTATTTT; CDR3aa: CASSSPDRDRASNTQYF
abundance: NA; d_gene: TRBD2; v_gene: TRBV30; j_gene: TRBJ2-7; CDR3nt: TGTGCCTGGAGTAGCGGGATGAACTCCTACGAGCAGTACTTC; CDR3aa: CAWSSGMNSYEQYF
abundance: NA; d_gene: NA; v_gene: TRBV4-1; j_gene: TRBJ2-2; CDR3nt: TGCGCCAGCAGCCAACTGTCTAGGTCCGGGGAGCTGTTTTTT; CDR3aa: CASSQLSRSGELFF